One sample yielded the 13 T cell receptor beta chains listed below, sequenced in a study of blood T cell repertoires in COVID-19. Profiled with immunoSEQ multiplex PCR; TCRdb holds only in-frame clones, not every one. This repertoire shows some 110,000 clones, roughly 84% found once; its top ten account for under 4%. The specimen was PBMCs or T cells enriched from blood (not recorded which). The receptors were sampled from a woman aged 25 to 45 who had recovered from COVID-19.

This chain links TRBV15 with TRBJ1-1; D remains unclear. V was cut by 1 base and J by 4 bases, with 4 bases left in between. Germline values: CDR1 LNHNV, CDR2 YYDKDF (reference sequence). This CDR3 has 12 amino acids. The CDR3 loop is CATSRGSTEAFF. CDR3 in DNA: TGTGCCACCAGCAGAGGGAGCACTGAAGCTTTCTTT.

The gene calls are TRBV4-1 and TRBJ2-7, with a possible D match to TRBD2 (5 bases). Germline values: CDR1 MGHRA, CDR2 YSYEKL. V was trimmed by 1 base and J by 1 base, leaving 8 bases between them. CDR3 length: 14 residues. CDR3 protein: CASSQVGKSYEQYF. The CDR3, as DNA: TGCGCCAGCAGCCAAGTCGGGAAATCCTACGAGCAGTACTTC.

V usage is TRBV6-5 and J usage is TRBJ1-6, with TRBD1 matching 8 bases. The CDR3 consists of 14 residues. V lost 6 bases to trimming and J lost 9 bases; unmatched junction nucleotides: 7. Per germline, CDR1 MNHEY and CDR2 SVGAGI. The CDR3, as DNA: TGTGCCAGCAGCCGACAGGGGAAGGCTTCACCCCTCCACTTT. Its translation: CASSRQGKASPLHF.

The CDR3 nucleotides read TGTGCCAGCAGCTCCTTCGAGACAGGGGGCTTCGAGCAGTACTTC. The encoded protein is CASSSFETGGFEQYF. This chain joins TRBV7-9 and TRBJ2-7, with 10 bases identical to TRBD1. V lost 4 bases, J lost 6 bases, and 9 bases stayed unmatched. The CDR3 sequence is 15 residues long. CDR1 and CDR2 from the germline V gene are SEHNR and FQNEAQ (reference sequence). Full variable domain (missing parts from reference TRBV7-9 and TRBJ2-7): DTGVSQNPRHKITKRGQNVTFRCDPISEHNRLYWYRQTLGQGPEFLTYFQNEAQLEKSRLLSDRFSAERPKGSFSTLEIQRTEQGDSAMYLCASSSFETGGFEQYFGPGTRLTVT.

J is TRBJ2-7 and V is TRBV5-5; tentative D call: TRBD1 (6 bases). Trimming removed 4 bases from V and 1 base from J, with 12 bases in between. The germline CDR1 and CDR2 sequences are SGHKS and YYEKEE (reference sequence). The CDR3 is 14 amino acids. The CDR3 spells CASSPRQESYEQYF. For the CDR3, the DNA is TGTGCCAGCAGCCCGAGACAGGAGTCCTACGAGCAGTACTTC.

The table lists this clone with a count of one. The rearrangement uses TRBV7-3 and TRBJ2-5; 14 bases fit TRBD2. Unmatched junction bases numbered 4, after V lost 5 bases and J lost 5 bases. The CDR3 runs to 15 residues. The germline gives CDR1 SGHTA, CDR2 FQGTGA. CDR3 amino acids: CASSGTSGRGETQYF. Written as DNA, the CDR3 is TGTGCCAGCAGCGGGACTAGCGGGAGAGGGGAGACCCAGTACTTC. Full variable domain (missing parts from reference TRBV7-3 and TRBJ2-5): GAGVSQTPSNKVTEKGKYVELRCDPISGHTALYWYRQSLGQGPEFLIYFQGTGAADDSGLPNDRFFAVRPEGSVSTLKIQRTERGDSAVYLCASSGTSGRGETQYFGPGTRLLVL.

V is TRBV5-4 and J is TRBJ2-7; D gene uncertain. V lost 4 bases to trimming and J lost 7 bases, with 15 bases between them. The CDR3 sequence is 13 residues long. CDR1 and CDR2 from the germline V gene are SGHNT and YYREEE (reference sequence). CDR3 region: CASSLVRGGEQYF. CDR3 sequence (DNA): TGTGCCAGCAGCCTGGTGAGAGGTGGGGAGCAGTACTTC.

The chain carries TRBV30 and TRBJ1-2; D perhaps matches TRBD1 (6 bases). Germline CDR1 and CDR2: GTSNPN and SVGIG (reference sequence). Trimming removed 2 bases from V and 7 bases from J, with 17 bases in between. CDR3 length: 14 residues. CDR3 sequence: CAWSRGRGGAGYTF. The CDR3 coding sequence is TGTGCCTGGAGTAGGGGAAGGGGGGGCGCTGGCTACACCTTC.

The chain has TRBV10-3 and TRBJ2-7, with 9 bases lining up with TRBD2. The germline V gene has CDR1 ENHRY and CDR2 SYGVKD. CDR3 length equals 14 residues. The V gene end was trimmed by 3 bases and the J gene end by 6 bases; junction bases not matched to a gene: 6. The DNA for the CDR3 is TGTGCCATCAGTGACTCAGGACTAGCGCGCGAGCAGTACTTC. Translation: CAISDSGLAREQYF.

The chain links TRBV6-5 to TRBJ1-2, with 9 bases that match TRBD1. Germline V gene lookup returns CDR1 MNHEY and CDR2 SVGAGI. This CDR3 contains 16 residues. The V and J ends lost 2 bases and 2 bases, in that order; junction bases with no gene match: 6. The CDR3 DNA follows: TGTGCCAGCAGTTACACAGGGGGCTTTAGGAACTATGGCTACACCTTC. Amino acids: CASSYTGGFRNYGYTF.

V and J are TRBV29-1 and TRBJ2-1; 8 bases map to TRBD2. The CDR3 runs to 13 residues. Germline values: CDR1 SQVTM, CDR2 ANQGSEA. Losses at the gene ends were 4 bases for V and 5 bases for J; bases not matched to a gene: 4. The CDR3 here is CSVGQLADNEQFF. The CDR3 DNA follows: TGCAGCGTTGGCCAACTAGCGGACAATGAGCAGTTCTTC.

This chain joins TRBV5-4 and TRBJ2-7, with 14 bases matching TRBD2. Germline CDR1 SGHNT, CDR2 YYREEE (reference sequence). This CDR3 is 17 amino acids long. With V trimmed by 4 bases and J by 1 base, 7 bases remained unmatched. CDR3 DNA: TGTGCCAGCAGCAGGGGACTAGCGGGAGTTATATCCTACGAGCAGTACTTC. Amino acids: CASSRGLAGVISYEQYF.

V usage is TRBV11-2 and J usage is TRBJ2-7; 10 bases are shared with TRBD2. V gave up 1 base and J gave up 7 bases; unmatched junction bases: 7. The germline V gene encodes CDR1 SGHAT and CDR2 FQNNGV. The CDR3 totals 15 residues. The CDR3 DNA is TGTGCCAGCAGCTTAGGGCTAGCGGGAGAATATGAGCAGTACTTC. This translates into CASSLGLAGEYEQYF.